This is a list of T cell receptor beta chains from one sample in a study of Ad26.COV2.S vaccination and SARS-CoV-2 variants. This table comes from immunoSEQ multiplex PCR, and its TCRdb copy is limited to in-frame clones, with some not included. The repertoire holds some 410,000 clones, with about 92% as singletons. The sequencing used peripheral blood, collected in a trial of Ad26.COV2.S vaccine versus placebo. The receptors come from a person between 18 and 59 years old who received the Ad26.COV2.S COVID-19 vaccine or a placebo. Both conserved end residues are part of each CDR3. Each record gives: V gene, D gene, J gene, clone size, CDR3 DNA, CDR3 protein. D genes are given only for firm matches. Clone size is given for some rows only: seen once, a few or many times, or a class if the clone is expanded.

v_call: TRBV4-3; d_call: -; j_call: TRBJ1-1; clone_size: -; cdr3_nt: TGCGCCAGCAGCCATTCCCCCCAAGTAAAAGCTTTCTTT; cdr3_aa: CASSHSPQVKAFF
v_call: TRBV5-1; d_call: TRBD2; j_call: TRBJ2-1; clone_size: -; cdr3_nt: TGCGCCAGCAGCTTGGAGCGGGGGGGAATCAATGAGCAGTTCTTC; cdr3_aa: CASSLERGGINEQFF
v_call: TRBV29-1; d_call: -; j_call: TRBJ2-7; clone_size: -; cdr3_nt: TGCAGCCCCAACTCTAAACCGGAATCGGAAGAGGGCCATTACTACGAGCAGTACTTC; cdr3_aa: CSPNSKPESEEGHYYEQYF
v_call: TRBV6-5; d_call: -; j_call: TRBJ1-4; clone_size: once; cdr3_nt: TGTGCCAGCAGTTACTCGTCCGCCCGGGGTGAAAAACTGTTTTTT; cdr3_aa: CASSYSSARGEKLFF
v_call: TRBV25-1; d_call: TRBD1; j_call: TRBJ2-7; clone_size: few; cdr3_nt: TGTGCCAGCAGTGGCGGTACAGGGGCCTACGAGCAGTACTTC; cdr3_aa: CASSGGTGAYEQYF
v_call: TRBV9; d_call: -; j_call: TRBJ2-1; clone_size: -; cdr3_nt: TGTGCCAGCAGCGTAGGTGGGATGTACTACAATGAGCAGTTCTTC; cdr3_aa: CASSVGGMYYNEQFF
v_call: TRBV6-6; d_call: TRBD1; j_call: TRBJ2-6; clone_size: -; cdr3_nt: TGTGCCAGCAGCTTACACCCGCGGACAGGGGTCCCCCTATCGAACTCTGGGGCCAACGTCCTGACTTTC; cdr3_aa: CASSLHPRTGVPLSNSGANVLTF
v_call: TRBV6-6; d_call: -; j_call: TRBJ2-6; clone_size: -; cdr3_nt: TGTGCCAGCAGTTACTCCCGAGGTCGGGCCAACGTCCTGACTTTC; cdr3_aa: CASSYSRGRANVLTF
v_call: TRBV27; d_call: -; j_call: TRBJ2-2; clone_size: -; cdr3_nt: TGTGCCAGCAGTTCCTACACCGGGGAGCTGTTTTTT; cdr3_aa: CASSSYTGELFF
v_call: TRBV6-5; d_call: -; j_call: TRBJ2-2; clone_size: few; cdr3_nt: TGTGCCAGCATCCTGACAGGGAACACCGGGGAGCTGTTTTTT; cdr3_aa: CASILTGNTGELFF
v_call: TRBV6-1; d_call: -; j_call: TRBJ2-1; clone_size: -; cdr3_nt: TGTGCCAGCAGTGAATCCTTCAGGTCGGGTGAGCAGTTCTTC; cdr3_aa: CASSESFRSGEQFF
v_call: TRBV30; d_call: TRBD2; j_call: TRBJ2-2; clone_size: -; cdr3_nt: TGTGCCTGGAGTACGATCCGGGGGGGCCGCACCGGGGAGCTGTTTTTT; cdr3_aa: CAWSTIRGGRTGELFF
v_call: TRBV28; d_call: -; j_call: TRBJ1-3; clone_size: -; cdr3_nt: TGTGCCAGCAGTCCCTCGGGATCTGGAAACACCATATATTTT; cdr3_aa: CASSPSGSGNTIYF
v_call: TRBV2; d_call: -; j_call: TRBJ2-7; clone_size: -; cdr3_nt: TGTGCCAGCACACCCCCCGGGACAAGGGGCTCCGAGCAGTACTTC; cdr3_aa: CASTPPGTRGSEQYF
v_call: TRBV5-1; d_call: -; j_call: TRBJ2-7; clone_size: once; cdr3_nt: TGCGCCAGCAGATTTAACACAGGGAGCTCCTACGAGCAGTACTTC; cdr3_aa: CASRFNTGSSYEQYF
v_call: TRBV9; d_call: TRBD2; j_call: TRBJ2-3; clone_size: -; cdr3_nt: TGTGCCAGCAGCGCTAGCGGGGGGGCCGCAGCGACAGATACGCAGTATTTT; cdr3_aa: CASSASGGAAATDTQYF